This T cell receptor beta chain was obtained from a study of CD8 T cells in ankylosing spondylitis. Study-wide points: CD8+ by phenotype, disease-linked clones were relatively rare in peripheral blood. About 8 highly homologous variants made up a TCR beta motif that seemed to typify ankylosing spondylitis blood. Disease-linked clones reportedly concentrated significantly in matched ankylosing spondylitis synovial fluid. Past research had described some motif variants in reactive arthritis synovial fluid and blood.

The authors made TCR beta libraries by quantitative 5'-RACE with molecular barcodes. TCRdb re-analysed the 5' RACE reads in MiXCR, keeping a single row per CDR3 protein. The sample has around 490,000 distinct CDR3 sequences, less than 6% seen once. CDR3 length: 14 amino acids. CDR1 is DFQATT and CDR2 is SNEGSKA in the germline V gene (reference sequence). V lost 5 bases and J 1 base, leaving 11 bases between the germline ends. This clonotype occurred many times. No antigen is known for it. This receptor was identified in a male donor with ankylosing spondylitis. Sequenced sample: blood, either unsorted or a sorted T cell fraction (not recorded which). This chain joins TRBV20-1 and TRBJ2-2, with TRBD2 as a possible D gene (5 bases). In nucleotides, the CDR3 is TGCAGTGCTCCCCGGACTTTGAACACCGGGGAGCTGTTTTTT. Translated: CSAPRTLNTGELFF.